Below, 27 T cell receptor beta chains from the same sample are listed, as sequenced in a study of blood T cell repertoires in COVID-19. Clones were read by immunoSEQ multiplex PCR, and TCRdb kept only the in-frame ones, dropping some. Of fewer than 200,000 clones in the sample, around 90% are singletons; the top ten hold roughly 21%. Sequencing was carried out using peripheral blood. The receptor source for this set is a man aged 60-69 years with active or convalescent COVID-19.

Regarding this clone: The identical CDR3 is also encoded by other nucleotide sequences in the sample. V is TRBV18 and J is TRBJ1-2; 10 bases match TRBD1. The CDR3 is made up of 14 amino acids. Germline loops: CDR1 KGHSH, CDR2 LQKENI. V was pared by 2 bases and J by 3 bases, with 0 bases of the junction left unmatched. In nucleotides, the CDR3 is TGTGCCAGCTCACCAGGGACAGGGGACTATGGCTACACCTTC. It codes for CASSPGTGDYGYTF. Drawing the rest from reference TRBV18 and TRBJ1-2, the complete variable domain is NAGVMQNPRHLVRRRGQEARLRCSPMKGHSHVYWYRQLPEEGLKFMVYLQKENIIDESGMPKERFSAEFPKEGPSILRIQQVVRGDSAAYFCASSPGTGDYGYTFGSGTRLTVV.

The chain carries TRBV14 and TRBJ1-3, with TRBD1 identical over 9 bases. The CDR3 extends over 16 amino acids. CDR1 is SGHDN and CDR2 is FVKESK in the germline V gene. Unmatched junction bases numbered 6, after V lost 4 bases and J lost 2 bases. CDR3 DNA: TGTGCCAGCAGCCCAAATCGGACAGGGGCTGGAAACACCATATATTTT. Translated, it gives CASSPNRTGAGNTIYF.

CDR3: CASSWTSGGSTDTQYF. In nucleotides, the CDR3 is TGTGCCAGCAGCTGGACTAGCGGGGGGAGCACAGATACGCAGTATTTT. The rearrangement links TRBV5-4 to TRBJ2-3; 14 bases are a match to TRBD2. There are 16 residues in the CDR3. Germline trimming cut 3 bases from V and 0 bases from J; bases unmatched to any gene: 0. Germline lookup yields CDR1 SGHNT and CDR2 YYREEE (reference sequence). The whole variable domain, remainder taken from reference TRBV5-4 and TRBJ2-3, is ETGVTQSPTHLIKTRGQQVTLRCSSQSGHNTVSWYQQALGQGPQFIFQYYREEENGRGNFPPRFSGLQFPNYSSELNVNALELDDSALYLCASSWTSGGSTDTQYFGPGTRLTVL.

For the CDR3, the DNA is TGTGCCAGCAGCCCCCTATGGGAGACCCAGTACTTC. As protein: CASSPLWETQYF. V and J are TRBV5-5 and TRBJ2-5; D unclear. Germline CDR1 is SGHKS and CDR2 is YYEKEE (reference sequence). The CDR3 has 12 amino acids. The V and J ends lost 4 bases and 5 bases respectively, with 9 bases between them.

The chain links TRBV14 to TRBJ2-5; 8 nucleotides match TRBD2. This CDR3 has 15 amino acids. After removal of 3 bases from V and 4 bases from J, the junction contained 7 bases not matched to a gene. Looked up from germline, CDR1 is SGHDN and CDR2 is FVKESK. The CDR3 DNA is TGTGCCAGCAGCCAGCTTAGGACTAGCCGAGAGACCCAGTACTTC. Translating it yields CASSQLRTSRETQYF.

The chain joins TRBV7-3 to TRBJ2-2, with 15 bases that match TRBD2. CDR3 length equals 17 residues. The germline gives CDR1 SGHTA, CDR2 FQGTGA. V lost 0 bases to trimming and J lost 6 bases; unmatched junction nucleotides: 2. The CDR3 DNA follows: TGTGCCAGCAGCTTAACTGGGACTAGCGGGGGGCCCGGGGAGCTGTTTTTT. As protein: CASSLTGTSGGPGELFF.

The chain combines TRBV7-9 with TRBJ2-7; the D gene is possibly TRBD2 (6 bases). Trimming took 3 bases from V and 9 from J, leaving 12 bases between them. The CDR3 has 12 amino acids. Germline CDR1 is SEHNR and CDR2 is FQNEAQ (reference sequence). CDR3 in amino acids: CASSLRGAAQYF. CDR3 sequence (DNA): TGTGCCAGCAGCTTGCGGGGAGCCGCGCAGTACTTC.

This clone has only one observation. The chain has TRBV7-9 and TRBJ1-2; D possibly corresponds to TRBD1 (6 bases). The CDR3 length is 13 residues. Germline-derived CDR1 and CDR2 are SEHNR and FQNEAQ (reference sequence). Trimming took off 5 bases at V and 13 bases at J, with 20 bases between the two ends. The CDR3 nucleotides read TGTGCCAGCAGCCCACAGGGCGGATTAGAGCTCACCTTC. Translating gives CASSPQGGLELTF.

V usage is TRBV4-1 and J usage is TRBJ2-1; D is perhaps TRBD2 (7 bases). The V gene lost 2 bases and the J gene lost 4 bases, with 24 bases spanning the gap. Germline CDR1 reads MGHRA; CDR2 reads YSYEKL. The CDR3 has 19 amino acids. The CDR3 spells CASSQYLRGGNIEYNEQFF. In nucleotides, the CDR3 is TGCGCCAGCAGCCAATACCTGAGGGGGGGAAACATTGAGTACAATGAGCAGTTCTTC.

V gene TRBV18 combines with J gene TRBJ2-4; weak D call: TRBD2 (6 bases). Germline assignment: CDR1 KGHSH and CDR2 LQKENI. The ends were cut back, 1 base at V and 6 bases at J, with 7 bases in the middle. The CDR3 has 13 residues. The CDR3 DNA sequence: TGTGCCAGCTCACCACTGGGGGGAAACATTCAGTACTTC. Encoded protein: CASSPLGGNIQYF.

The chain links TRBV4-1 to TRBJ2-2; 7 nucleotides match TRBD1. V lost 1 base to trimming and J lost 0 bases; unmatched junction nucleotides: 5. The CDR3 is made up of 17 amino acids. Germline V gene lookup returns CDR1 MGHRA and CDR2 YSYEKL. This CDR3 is CASSQVKGQPNTGELFF. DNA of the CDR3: TGCGCCAGCAGCCAAGTTAAGGGACAGCCGAACACCGGGGAGCTGTTTTTT.

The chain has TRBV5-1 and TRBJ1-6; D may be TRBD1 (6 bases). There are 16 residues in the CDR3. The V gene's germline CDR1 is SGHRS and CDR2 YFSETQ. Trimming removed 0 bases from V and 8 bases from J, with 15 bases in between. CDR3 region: CASSLGTVPLDSPLHF. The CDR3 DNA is TGCGCCAGCAGCTTGGGGACAGTCCCTTTGGATTCACCCCTCCACTTT.

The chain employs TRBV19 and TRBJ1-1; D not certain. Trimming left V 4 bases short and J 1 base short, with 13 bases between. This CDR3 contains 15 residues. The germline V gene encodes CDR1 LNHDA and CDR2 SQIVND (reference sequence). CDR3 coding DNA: TGTGCCAGTAGTAGCCGGGGAGGGAAGAACACTGAAGCTTTCTTT. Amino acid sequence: CASSSRGGKNTEAFF.

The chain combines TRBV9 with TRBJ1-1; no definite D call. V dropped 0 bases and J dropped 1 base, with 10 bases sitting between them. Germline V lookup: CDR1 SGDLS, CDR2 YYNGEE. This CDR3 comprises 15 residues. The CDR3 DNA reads TGTGCCAGCAGCGTAGGGGTGACACCGAACACTGAAGCTTTCTTT. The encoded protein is CASSVGVTPNTEAFF.

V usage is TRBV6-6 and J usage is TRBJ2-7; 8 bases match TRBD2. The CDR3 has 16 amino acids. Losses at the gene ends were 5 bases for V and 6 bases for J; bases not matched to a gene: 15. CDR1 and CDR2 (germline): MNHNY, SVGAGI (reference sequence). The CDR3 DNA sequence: TGTGCCAGCAGTACGGGAGGGGGGACCCGAACGTCCGAGCAGTACTTC. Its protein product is CASSTGGGTRTSEQYF.

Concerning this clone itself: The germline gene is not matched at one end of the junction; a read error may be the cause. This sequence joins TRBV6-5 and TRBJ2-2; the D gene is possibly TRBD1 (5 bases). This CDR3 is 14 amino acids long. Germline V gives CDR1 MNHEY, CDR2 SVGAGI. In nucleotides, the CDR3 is TGTGCCAGCTGGTGGTCAGGGAACCCCGGGGAGCTGTTTTTT. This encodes CASWWSGNPGELFF.

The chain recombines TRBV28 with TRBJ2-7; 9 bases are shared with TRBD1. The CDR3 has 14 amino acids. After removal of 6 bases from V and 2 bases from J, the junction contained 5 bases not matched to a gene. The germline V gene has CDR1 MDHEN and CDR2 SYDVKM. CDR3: CASRETGGTYEQYF. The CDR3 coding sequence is TGTGCCAGCAGGGAGACAGGGGGGACCTACGAGCAGTACTTC.

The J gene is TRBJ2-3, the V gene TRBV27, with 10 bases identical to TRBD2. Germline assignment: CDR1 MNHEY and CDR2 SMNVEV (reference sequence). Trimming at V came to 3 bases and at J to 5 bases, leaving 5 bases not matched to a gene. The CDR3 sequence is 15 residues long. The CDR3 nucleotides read TGTGCCAGCAGTTTCCGGAGCGGGGGGGGAGATACGCAGTATTTT. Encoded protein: CASSFRSGGGDTQYF.

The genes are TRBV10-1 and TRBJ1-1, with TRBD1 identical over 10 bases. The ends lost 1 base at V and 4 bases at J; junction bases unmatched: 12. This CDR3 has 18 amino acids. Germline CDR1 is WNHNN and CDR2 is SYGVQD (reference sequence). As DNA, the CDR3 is TGCGCCAGCAGTGAGTTTGGGGGACAGGGGAATTTTTGCACTGAAGCTTTCTTT. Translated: CASSEFGGQGNFCTEAFF.

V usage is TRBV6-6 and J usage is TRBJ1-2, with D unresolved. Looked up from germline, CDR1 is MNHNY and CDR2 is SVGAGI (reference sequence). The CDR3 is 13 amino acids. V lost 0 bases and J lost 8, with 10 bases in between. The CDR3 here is CASSYSGVEGYTF. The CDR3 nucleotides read TGTGCCAGCAGTTACTCAGGAGTGGAGGGCTACACCTTC.

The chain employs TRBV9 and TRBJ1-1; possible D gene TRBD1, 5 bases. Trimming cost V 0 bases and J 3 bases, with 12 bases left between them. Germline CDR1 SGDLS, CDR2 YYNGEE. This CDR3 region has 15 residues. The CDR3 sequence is CASSVDLGGYTEAFF. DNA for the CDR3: TGTGCCAGCAGCGTAGACCTGGGGGGGTACACTGAAGCTTTCTTT.

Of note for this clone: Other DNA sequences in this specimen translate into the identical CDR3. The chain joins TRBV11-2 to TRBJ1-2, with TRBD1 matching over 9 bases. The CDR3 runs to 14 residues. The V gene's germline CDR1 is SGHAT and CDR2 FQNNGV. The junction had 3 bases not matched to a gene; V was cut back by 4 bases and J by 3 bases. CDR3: CASSSGQGHYGYTF. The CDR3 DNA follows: TGTGCCAGCAGCTCGGGACAGGGACACTATGGCTACACCTTC. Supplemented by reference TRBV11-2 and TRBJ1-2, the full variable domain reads EAGVAQSPRYKIIEKRQSVAFWCNPISGHATLYWYQQILGQGPKLLIQFQNNGVVDDSQLPKDRFSAERLKGVDSTLKIQPAKLEDSAVYLCASSSGQGHYGYTFGSGTRLTVV.

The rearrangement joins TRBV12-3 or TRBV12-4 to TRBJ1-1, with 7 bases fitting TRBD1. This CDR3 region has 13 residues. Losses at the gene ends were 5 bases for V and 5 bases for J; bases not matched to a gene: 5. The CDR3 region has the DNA TGTGCCAGCAGTCAACAGGGGCGGACTGAAGCTTTCTTT. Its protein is CASSQQGRTEAFF.

The CDR3 DNA is TGTGCCAGTAGTTTGAGTACTCTGCCTTATTCACCCCTCCACTTT. Its protein product is CASSLSTLPYSPLHF. The chain uses TRBV19 and TRBJ1-6; D gene unclear. The CDR3 consists of 15 residues. Trimming stripped 5 bases from V and 8 bases from J, with 16 bases between. In germline, CDR1 is LNHDA, CDR2 SQIVND (reference sequence).

CDR3 in amino acids: CASRPGQTNNEKLFF. The CDR3 region has the DNA TGTGCCAGCAGACCCGGACAAACCAATAATGAAAAACTGTTTTTT. The chain links TRBV7-9 to TRBJ1-4; possibly TRBD1 for D (5 bases). V was clipped by 6 bases and J by 4 bases, with 15 bases between them. There are 15 residues in the CDR3. The germline V gene encodes CDR1 SEHNR and CDR2 FQNEAQ (reference sequence).

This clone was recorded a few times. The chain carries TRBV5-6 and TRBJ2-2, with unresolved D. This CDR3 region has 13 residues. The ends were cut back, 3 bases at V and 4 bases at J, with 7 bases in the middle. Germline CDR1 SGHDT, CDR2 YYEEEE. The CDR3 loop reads CASSYYFTGELFF. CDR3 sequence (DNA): TGTGCCAGCAGCTATTATTTCACCGGGGAGCTGTTTTTT. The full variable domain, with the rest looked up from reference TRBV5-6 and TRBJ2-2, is DAGVTQSPTHLIKTRGQQVTLRCSPKSGHDTVSWYQQALGQGPQFIFQYYEEEERQRGNFPDRFSGHQFPNYSSELNVNALLLGDSALYLCASSYYFTGELFFGEGSRLTVL.

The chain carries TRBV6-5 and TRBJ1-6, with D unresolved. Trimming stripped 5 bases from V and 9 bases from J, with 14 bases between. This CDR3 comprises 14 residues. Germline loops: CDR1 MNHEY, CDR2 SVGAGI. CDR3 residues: CASSRGAFGSPLHF. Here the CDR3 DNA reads TGTGCCAGCAGTCGCGGTGCTTTCGGTTCACCCCTCCACTTT.